The clone carrying this TCR beta chain showed up just once. The data were obtained in a study of shared clonotypes between healthy human individuals. Study-wide context: The people who gave samples were a couple of women and a few men aged 18 to 49.

Only in-frame clones appear in the TCRdb table, and some are missing; sequencing was by immunoSEQ multiplex PCR. The table lists some 550,000 clones, less than 98% of them singletons. V trimming: 6 bases; J trimming: 5 bases; junction bases outside the gene matches: 9. CDR1 is MNHNS and CDR2 is SASEGT in the germline V gene. This CDR3 spans 14 amino acids. This TCR derives from a woman in her twenties or thirties in good health. Sequences were obtained from naive CD4+ T cells sorted from blood. Subset denoted: CD45RA+ positively selected. The gene calls are TRBV6-1 and TRBJ2-5; the match to TRBD1 covers 7 bases. In DNA form, the CDR3 reads TGTGCCAGCAGCCGAGCGACAGGGTGGGAGACCCAGTACTTC. It is translated as CASSRATGWETQYF.